This note documents a single T cell receptor beta chain sequence. The assay was carried out at the deep level. The table came from immunoSEQ multiplex PCR; TCRdb's copy has only in-frame clones and leaves some out. The table has some 1,400,000 clones, approximately 96% seen once; the top ten hold about 1.2%. In germline, CDR1 is MNHEY, CDR2 SVGAGI. J gave up 0 bases and V 5 bases, and 2 bases lay outside the gene matches. This CDR3 is built from 14 residues. The data belong to a study of shared clonotypes between healthy human individuals. The chain has TRBV6-5 and TRBJ2-5; TRBD1 agrees at 8 bases. The sequence came from a man aged 30 to 39 in good health. Sequenced sample: naive CD4+ T cells sorted from blood. Subset indicated: CD45RA+ positively selected. CDR3 nucleotide sequence: TGTGCCAGCAGTCGGACAGGGAACCAAGAGACCCAGTACTTC. It encodes CASSRTGNQETQYF.